The clone carrying this T cell receptor (beta chain) was found a few times. Antigen specificity is unknown. The genomic DNA of each subset was split evenly across several immunoSEQ plates. Libraries were prepared by immunoSEQ multiplex PCR; TCRdb keeps only in-frame clonotypes and omits some of them. The sample holds fewer than 850,000 clones, approximately 75% seen once. These data originate in a study of shared clonotypes between healthy human individuals. Study details: The study used three CD4 naive, three CD4 memory, two CD8 naive and one CD8 memory plate per donor.

Findings and limits, study-wide: The sole specimen, blood, was sampled, and tissue repertoires likely differ. Memory subsets generally showed lower estimated richness than naive subsets.

The V segment lost 0 bases and the J segment 0 bases; nucleotides outside the gene matches: 5. CDR1 is SGHVS and CDR2 is FNYEAQ in the germline V gene. CDR3 length equals 16 residues. Sample: memory CD4+ T cells sorted from blood. This sample's subset: CD45RA-negative fraction. The chain is built from TRBV7-6 and TRBJ2-7; TRBD2 matches 7 bases. The receptor was isolated from a woman aged 30 to 39 in good health. The CDR3 sequence is CASSLAGLLSSYEQYF. CDR3 coding DNA: TGTGCCAGCAGCTTAGCGGGACTACTCAGCTCCTACGAGCAGTACTTC.